This T cell receptor beta chain was sequenced during a study of T cell repertoires in cytomegalovirus infection. TCRdb independently ran MiXCR on the reads; one entry per CDR3 protein. The sample lists 150,000 to 200,000 distinct CDR3 sequences; about 15% were seen once. The germline CDR1 and CDR2 sequences are SGHTA and FQGNSA. This CDR3 has 14 residues. Germline trimming cut 2 bases from V and 8 bases from J; bases unmatched to any gene: 7. Sequencing was performed on CD8+ T cells from PBMCs. This clonotype was obtained from a human donor in good health (CMV status not recorded). Some clones in this sample may be carry-over from other donors' samples. V usage is TRBV7-2 and J usage is TRBJ1-2; 8 positions match TRBD1. CDR3 loop: CASSLPTGGEGYTF. Written as DNA, the CDR3 is TGTGCCAGCAGCTTACCTACAGGGGGTGAAGGCTACACCTTC.